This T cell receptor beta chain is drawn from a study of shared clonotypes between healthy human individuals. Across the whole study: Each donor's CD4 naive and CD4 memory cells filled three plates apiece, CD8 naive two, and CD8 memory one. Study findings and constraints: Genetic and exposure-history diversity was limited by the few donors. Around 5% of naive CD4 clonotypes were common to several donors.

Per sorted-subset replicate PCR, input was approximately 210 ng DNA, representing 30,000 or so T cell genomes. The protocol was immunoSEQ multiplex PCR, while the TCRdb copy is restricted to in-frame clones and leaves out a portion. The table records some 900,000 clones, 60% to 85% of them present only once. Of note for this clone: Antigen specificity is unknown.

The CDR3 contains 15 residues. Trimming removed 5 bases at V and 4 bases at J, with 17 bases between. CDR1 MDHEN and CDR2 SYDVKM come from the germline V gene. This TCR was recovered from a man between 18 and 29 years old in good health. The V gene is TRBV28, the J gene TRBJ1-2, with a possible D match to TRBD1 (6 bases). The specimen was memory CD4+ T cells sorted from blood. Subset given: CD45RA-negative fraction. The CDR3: CASSRDTKTLYGYTF. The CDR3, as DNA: TGTGCCAGCAGTCGGGACACAAAAACCCTCTATGGCTACACCTTC.